The entry below describes one T cell receptor beta chain. This specimen comes from a study of blood T cell repertoires in COVID-19. Overall study context: Italy, Spain and the United States were the sources of the convalescent and acute COVID-19 samples. T cells, B-cell-depleted T cells, or PBMCs supplied cDNA or gDNA.

The CDR3 runs to 13 residues. Germline V gene lookup returns CDR1 DFQATT and CDR2 SNEGSKA (reference sequence). The V end lost 3 bases, the J end lost 3 bases, and 8 bases lay between the germline ends. Authors' analysis steps: How many nucleated cells were present was estimated from reference gene primer amplification. Profiling relied on immunoSEQ multiplex PCR, and the TCRdb table lists in-frame clones only, not all of them. That table supplies the V and J calls and clone size; D and trimming were determined from the DNA. The table has about 100,000 clones, about 80% seen once. The clonotype originates from a woman aged 70-85 years with acute or convalescent COVID-19. The chain carries TRBV20-1 and TRBJ2-2, with D possibly matching TRBD1 (6 bases). The sample comprised peripheral blood. The CDR3 reads CSASSGDTGELFF. The CDR3 DNA follows: TGCAGTGCTAGTTCAGGGGACACCGGGGAGCTGTTTTTT.